The rows below give T cell receptor beta chains drawn from one sample of a study of identical twins. Via MiXCR, TCRdb re-called the 5' RACE reads, giving one row per CDR3 protein. The sample records around 370,000 distinct CDR3 sequences, roughly 10% being singletons. The sequenced material came from naive T cells sorted from blood. All receptors derive from a woman aged 50 to 60 in good health. Both conserved end residues are part of each CDR3. A D gene is named only where the DNA matches it firmly. Clone size, where shown, is once, few, many, or a class for clones that have expanded.

d_call: .
clone_size: .
j_call: TRBJ2-2
v_call: TRBV6-4
cdr3_aa: CASSDRTNTGELFF
cdr3_nt: TGTGCCAGCAGTGACCGTACGAACACCGGGGAGCTGTTTTTT

d_call: .
clone_size: few
j_call: TRBJ2-1
v_call: TRBV14
cdr3_aa: CASSPSPAEQFF
cdr3_nt: TGTGCCAGCAGCCCCTCACCGGCTGAGCAGTTCTTC

d_call: .
clone_size: few
j_call: TRBJ2-3
v_call: TRBV6-4
cdr3_aa: CASSDSRRGDTQYF
cdr3_nt: TGTGCCAGCAGTGACTCCCGGAGGGGGGATACGCAGTATTTT

d_call: TRBD2
clone_size: few
j_call: TRBJ2-1
v_call: TRBV24-1
cdr3_aa: CATSGGDYDSRHGVDEQFF
cdr3_nt: TGTGCCACCAGTGGCGGGGACTATGACTCTCGCCACGGAGTGGATGAGCAGTTCTTC

d_call: .
clone_size: few
j_call: TRBJ2-1
v_call: TRBV4-1
cdr3_aa: CASSQDSGGVGYNEQFF
cdr3_nt: TGCGCCAGCAGCCAAGATTCTGGGGGAGTCGGCTACAATGAGCAGTTCTTC

d_call: .
clone_size: .
j_call: TRBJ2-7
v_call: TRBV9
cdr3_aa: CASSVEEGSPTYEQYF
cdr3_nt: TGTGCCAGCAGCGTAGAGGAGGGGTCCCCTACCTACGAGCAGTACTTC

d_call: .
clone_size: few
j_call: TRBJ2-7
v_call: TRBV5-1
cdr3_aa: CASSFNSHSYEQYF
cdr3_nt: TGCGCCAGCAGCTTTAATAGTCACTCCTACGAGCAGTACTTC

d_call: .
clone_size: few
j_call: TRBJ2-2
v_call: TRBV4-1
cdr3_aa: CASSQESGISNTGELFF
cdr3_nt: TGCGCCAGCAGCCAAGAATCCGGGATATCGAACACCGGGGAGCTGTTTTTT

d_call: TRBD1
clone_size: many
j_call: TRBJ1-2
v_call: TRBV10-3
cdr3_aa: CAITGRTGAYGYTF
cdr3_nt: TGTGCCATCACCGGGAGGACAGGGGCCTATGGCTACACCTTC

d_call: TRBD2
clone_size: few
j_call: TRBJ2-1
v_call: TRBV7-9
cdr3_aa: CASSFPSGSTNEQFF
cdr3_nt: TGTGCCAGCAGCTTCCCCAGCGGGAGTACTAATGAGCAGTTCTTC

d_call: .
clone_size: few
j_call: TRBJ2-1
v_call: TRBV6-2/TRBV6-3
cdr3_aa: CASSSFPEQFF
cdr3_nt: TGTGCCAGCTCCAGTTTCCCTGAGCAGTTCTTC

d_call: TRBD2
clone_size: few
j_call: TRBJ2-3
v_call: TRBV28
cdr3_aa: CASLRTSGSADTQYF
cdr3_nt: TGTGCCAGCCTCAGGACTAGCGGGAGCGCAGATACGCAGTATTTT

d_call: .
clone_size: few
j_call: TRBJ2-2
v_call: TRBV27
cdr3_aa: CASSKGNPLSGELFF
cdr3_nt: TGTGCCAGCAGTAAAGGGAACCCATTGTCCGGGGAGCTGTTTTTT

d_call: .
clone_size: many
j_call: TRBJ2-2
v_call: TRBV11-1
cdr3_aa: CARQPALWTTNTGELFF
cdr3_nt: TGTGCCAGGCAACCCGCGTTGTGGACTACAAACACCGGGGAGCTGTTTTTT

d_call: TRBD2
clone_size: .
j_call: TRBJ2-1
v_call: TRBV5-1
cdr3_aa: CASSWWAGGTYNEQFF
cdr3_nt: TGCGCCAGCAGCTGGTGGGCGGGAGGAACCTACAATGAGCAGTTCTTC

d_call: TRBD1
clone_size: .
j_call: TRBJ2-1
v_call: TRBV24-1
cdr3_aa: CATSETRGQVDEQFF
cdr3_nt: TGTGCCACCAGTGAAACGCGGGGACAGGTCGATGAGCAGTTCTTC